These 24 T cell receptor beta chains came from one sample sequenced in a study of blood T cell repertoires in COVID-19. The repertoire was sequenced with immunoSEQ multiplex PCR; TCRdb's copy has only in-frame clones and lacks some. This table holds over 150,000 clones, around nine tenths found once. The sample was peripheral blood. The receptors were sampled from a man aged 25 to 45 with acute or convalescent COVID-19.

Points on this clone: The junction shows a germline mismatch at one end, possibly a read error. The chain employs TRBV4-2 and TRBJ2-7; TRBD2 agrees at 8 bases. This CDR3 spans 13 amino acids. Germline CDR1 reads LGHNA; CDR2 reads YNFKEQ. In DNA form, the CDR3 reads TGTGCCAGCAGCCCCCCGAGGGGACTAGGGCTGTTGTTC. Amino acid sequence: CASSPPRGLGLLF.

The chain links TRBV9 to TRBJ2-7; weak D call: TRBD1 (6 bases). Trimming took 0 bases from V and 4 from J, leaving 14 bases between them. CDR3 length: 15 amino acids. Per the germline V gene, CDR1 is SGDLS and CDR2 is YYNGEE. CDR3 in DNA: TGTGCCAGCAGCGTAGCACCCGCAGGGGAATACGAGCAGTACTTC. Its translation: CASSVAPAGEYEQYF.

The chain links TRBV6-5 to TRBJ1-1, with a tentative D call TRBD1 (6 bases). Trimming removed 7 bases at V and 0 bases at J, with 12 bases between. CDR3 length: 14 residues. Per the germline V gene, CDR1 is MNHEY and CDR2 is SVGAGI. The CDR3 DNA reads TGTGCCAGCACACAGGGTCCAATGAACACTGAAGCTTTCTTT. Protein sequence: CASTQGPMNTEAFF.

V gene TRBV5-1 combines with J gene TRBJ2-1; D might be TRBD2 (6 bases). V lost 5 bases and J 1 base, leaving 10 bases between the germline ends. There are 14 residues in the CDR3. Germline V CDR1 and CDR2: SGHRS, YFSETQ. The CDR3 nucleotides are TGCGCCAGCAGTGGGCTAGCGTCCTACAATGAGCAGTTCTTC. It yields the protein CASSGLASYNEQFF.

V gene TRBV7-9 combines with J gene TRBJ2-1; maybe TRBD2 (6 bases). This CDR3 comprises 11 residues. The germline V gene encodes CDR1 SEHNR and CDR2 FQNEAQ (reference sequence). Deletions cut 5 bases from V and 15 bases from J, with 14 bases between. DNA for the CDR3: TGTGCCAGCAGCCCGCGGGATCAGCTGTTCTTC. This sequence encodes CASSPRDQLFF.

Only a few counts were recorded for this clone. The rearrangement links TRBV5-8 to TRBJ1-3; no clear D. The CDR3 totals 13 residues. Germline lookup yields CDR1 SGHTS and CDR2 YDEGEE. Trimming shortened V by 0 bases and J by 4 bases, and 5 bases separated the two germline ends. In DNA form, the CDR3 reads TGTGCCAGCAGCTTGGGGCTGGGAAACACCATATATTTT. Its translation is CASSLGLGNTIYF. Full variable domain (outside the CDR3, taken from reference TRBV5-8 and TRBJ1-3): EAGVTQSPTHLIKTRGQQATLRCSPISGHTSVYWYQQALGLGLQFLLWYDEGEERNRGNFPPRFSGRQFPNYSSELNVNALELEDSALYLCASSLGLGNTIYFGEGSWLTVV.

The V and J genes are TRBV6-1 and TRBJ2-3, with TRBD2 identical over 12 bases. Losses at the gene ends were 2 bases for V and 2 bases for J; bases not matched to a gene: 2. This CDR3 spans 16 amino acids. Germline loops: CDR1 MNHNS, CDR2 SASEGT. CDR3 in DNA: TGTGCCAGCAGTGAACGACTAGCGGGAGCCACAGATACGCAGTATTTT. Translated, it gives CASSERLAGATDTQYF.

The chain is built from TRBV6-5 and TRBJ1-2; TRBD1 aligns across 7 bases. CDR3 length: 13 residues. Germline lookup yields CDR1 MNHEY and CDR2 SVGAGI. J was trimmed by 8 bases and V by 2 bases; bases with no gene match: 5. The CDR3 bases are TGTGCCAGCAGTTACATCACAGGGGACGGCTACACCTTC. Amino acids: CASSYITGDGYTF.

The chain carries TRBV5-1 and TRBJ2-7; TRBD1 is a possible D gene (5 bases). The CDR3 is 13 residues long. CDR1 and CDR2 from the germline V gene are SGHRS and YFSETQ. Trimming cost V 4 bases and J 0 bases, with 8 bases left between them. The CDR3 loop reads CASSQDTSYEQYF. CDR3 DNA: TGCGCCAGCAGCCAGGACACCTCCTACGAGCAGTACTTC.

The chain employs TRBV30 and TRBJ2-2; D is perhaps TRBD1 or TRBD2 (5 bases each). V lost 5 bases and J 4 bases, leaving 14 bases between the germline ends. This CDR3 has 14 amino acids. The germline V gene has CDR1 GTSNPN and CDR2 SVGIG (reference sequence). The CDR3 reads CAWEGIRSTGELFF. The CDR3 DNA sequence: TGTGCCTGGGAGGGGATTCGAAGCACCGGGGAGCTGTTTTTT.

The rearrangement links TRBV7-9 to TRBJ2-2; 11 positions agree with TRBD2. The CDR3 has 19 residues. Germline-derived CDR1 and CDR2 are SEHNR and FQNEAQ (reference sequence). The V segment lost 5 bases and the J segment 1 base; nucleotides outside the gene matches: 12. CDR3 loop: CASSLRGTGTSGNTGELFF. Here the CDR3 DNA reads TGTGCCAGCAGCCTCAGGGGAACCGGGACTAGCGGGAACACCGGGGAGCTGTTTTTT.

The chain recombines TRBV6-5 with TRBJ1-2; TRBD1 is a possible D gene (5 bases). Trimming took off 8 bases at V and 8 bases at J, with 12 bases between the two ends. Germline V gives CDR1 MNHEY, CDR2 SVGAGI. This CDR3 has 11 residues. Here the CDR3 reads CASVGGLGYTF. CDR3 in DNA: TGTGCCAGCGTCGGGGGGTTGGGCTACACCTTC.

This rearrangement joins TRBV6-1 to TRBJ2-5, with a possible D match to TRBD2 (5 bases). Germline CDR1 reads MNHNS; CDR2 reads SASEGT. The V gene lost 2 bases and the J gene lost 4 bases, with 14 bases spanning the gap. The CDR3 covers 15 residues. CDR3 in amino acids: CASSERLERRETQYF. The CDR3 DNA follows: TGTGCCAGCAGTGAACGGTTGGAGCGGCGAGAGACCCAGTACTTC.

The genes are TRBV19 and TRBJ1-5; D perhaps matches TRBD1 (6 bases). The CDR3 is 13 residues long. Per germline, CDR1 LNHDA and CDR2 SQIVND (reference sequence). Trimming took 7 bases from V and 3 from J, leaving 10 bases between them. CDR3 in DNA: TGTGCCAGTATGCCAGGGGCCAATCAGCCCCAGCATTTT. It specifies CASMPGANQPQHF. The whole variable domain, filled in from reference TRBV19 and TRBJ1-5, reads DGGITQSPKYLFRKEGQNVTLSCEQNLNHDAMYWYRQDPGQGLRLIYYSQIVNDFQKGDIAEGYSVSREKKESFPLTVTSAQKNPTAFYLCASMPGANQPQHFGDGTRLSIL.

The count of this clone is one. V and J are TRBV28 and TRBJ2-7; tentatively, D is TRBD1 (6 bases). The V end lost 5 bases, the J end lost 2 bases, and 16 bases lay between the germline ends. This CDR3 comprises 15 residues. From germline, CDR1 is MDHEN and CDR2 SYDVKM. The CDR3, as DNA: TGTGCCAGCAGTCTACGACAGGAATTAACCTACGAGCAGTACTTC. As protein: CASSLRQELTYEQYF. Full variable domain (remainder filled in from reference TRBV28 and TRBJ2-7): DVKVTQSSRYLVKRTGEKVFLECVQDMDHENMFWYRQDPGLGLRLIYFSYDVKMKEKGDIPEGYSVSREKKERFSLILESASTNQTSMYLCASSLRQELTYEQYFGPGTRLTVT.

This chain joins TRBV15 and TRBJ1-6; TRBD1 might be the D (5 bases). V shed 5 bases and J shed 6 bases, with 11 bases lying between them. Germline CDR1 reads LNHNV; CDR2 reads YYDKDF (reference sequence). The CDR3 length is 14 residues. The CDR3 sequence is CATSSIQGNSPLHF. DNA for the CDR3: TGTGCCACCAGCTCCATCCAGGGTAATTCACCCCTCCACTTT.

This chain joins TRBV7-6 and TRBJ2-5; 7 nucleotides line up with TRBD1. Germline assignment: CDR1 SGHVS and CDR2 FNYEAQ. This CDR3 region has 16 residues. J gave up 4 bases and V 4 bases, and 12 bases lay outside the gene matches. CDR3 residues: CASSSFGRGIGETQYF. DNA for the CDR3: TGTGCCAGCAGCTCATTTGGCAGGGGGATAGGAGAGACCCAGTACTTC.

The table lists this clone with a count of one. V usage is TRBV2 and J usage is TRBJ2-2, with 8 bases lining up with TRBD1. This CDR3 contains 16 residues. With 7 bases clipped from V and 4 bases from J, the junction kept 11 bases outside the gene matches. Germline-derived CDR1 and CDR2 are SNHLY and FYNNEI. This chain's CDR3 is CASITSGQESTGELFF. The CDR3, as DNA: TGTGCCAGCATCACCTCGGGACAGGAATCCACCGGGGAGCTGTTTTTT.

This chain uses TRBV9 with TRBJ2-1; D might be TRBD2 (7 bases). This CDR3 has 15 residues. The ends were cut back, 0 bases at V and 2 bases at J, with 9 bases in the middle. CDR1 and CDR2 (germline): SGDLS, YYNGEE. CDR3 residues: CASSVEGGPYNEQFF. The CDR3 DNA is TGTGCCAGCAGCGTAGAGGGGGGGCCCTACAATGAGCAGTTCTTC.

A note on this clone: This may be a read error: a much more frequent sequence differs by one nucleotide. The genes are TRBV7-3 and TRBJ1-1; 9 positions match TRBD1. The ends lost 5 bases at V and 3 bases at J; junction bases unmatched: 1. CDR3 length equals 13 residues. Per the germline V gene, CDR1 is SGHTA and CDR2 is FQGTGA. The CDR3 DNA sequence: TGTGCCAGCAGCCGGGACAGGGACACTGAAGCTTTCTTT. As protein: CASSRDRDTEAFF.

This chain uses TRBV5-8 with TRBJ2-2; a weak D match, TRBD1 (6 bases). The CDR3 sequence is 14 residues long. V shed 4 bases and J shed 1 base, with 8 bases lying between them. Germline values: CDR1 SGHTS, CDR2 YDEGEE. CDR3 sequence (DNA): TGTGCCAGCAGCCTGGGACAGAACACCGGGGAGCTGTTTTTT. It specifies CASSLGQNTGELFF.

CDR3: CASSLASMGGDTQYF. The CDR3 DNA follows: TGTGCCAGCAGCTTGGCATCTATGGGAGGAGATACGCAGTATTTT. J is TRBJ2-3 and V is TRBV7-2, with TRBD2 as a possible D gene (6 bases). Trimming cost V 3 bases and J 5 bases, with 15 bases left between them. Germline-derived CDR1 and CDR2 are SGHTA and FQGNSA. The CDR3 loop spans 15 amino acids.

V usage is TRBV7-2 and J usage is TRBJ2-2, with 8 bases matching TRBD2. CDR1 and CDR2 from the germline V gene are SGHTA and FQGNSA. CDR3 size: 16 residues. V lost 1 base to trimming and J lost 5 bases; unmatched junction nucleotides: 6. The CDR3 DNA is TGTGCCAGCAGCTTAGTAGCGGGGAGGTTAACCGGGGAGCTGTTTTTT. This translates into CASSLVAGRLTGELFF. The full variable domain, in which reference TRBV7-2 and TRBJ2-2 provide the parts outside the CDR3, is GAGVSQSPSNKVTEKGKDVELRCDPISGHTALYWYRQSLGQGLEFLIYFQGNSAPDKSGLPSDRFSAERTGGSVSTLTIQRTQQEDSAVYLCASSLVAGRLTGELFFGEGSRLTVL.

Here the CDR3 reads CASSSGHSTDTQYF. The CDR3 DNA follows: TGTGCCAGCAGCTCCGGACACTCCACAGATACGCAGTATTTT. V usage is TRBV7-9 and J usage is TRBJ2-3, with D possibly being TRBD1 (5 bases). CDR3 length: 14 amino acids. The germline V gene has CDR1 SEHNR and CDR2 FQNEAQ (reference sequence). The V and J ends lost 4 bases and 2 bases respectively, with 10 bases between them.